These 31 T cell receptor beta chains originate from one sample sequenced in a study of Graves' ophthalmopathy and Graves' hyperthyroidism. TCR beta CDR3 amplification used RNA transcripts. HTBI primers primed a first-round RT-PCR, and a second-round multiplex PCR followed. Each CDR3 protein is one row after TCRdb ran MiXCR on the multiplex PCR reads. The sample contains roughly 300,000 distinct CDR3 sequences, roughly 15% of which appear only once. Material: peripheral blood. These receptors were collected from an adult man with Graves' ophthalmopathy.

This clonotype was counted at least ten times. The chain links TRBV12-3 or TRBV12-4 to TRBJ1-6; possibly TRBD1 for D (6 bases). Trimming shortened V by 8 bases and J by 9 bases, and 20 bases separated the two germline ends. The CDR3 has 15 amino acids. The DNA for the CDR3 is TGTGCCAGCGGGAAACAGGGACATATAGGTTCACCCCTCCACTTT. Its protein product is CASGKQGHIGSPLHF.

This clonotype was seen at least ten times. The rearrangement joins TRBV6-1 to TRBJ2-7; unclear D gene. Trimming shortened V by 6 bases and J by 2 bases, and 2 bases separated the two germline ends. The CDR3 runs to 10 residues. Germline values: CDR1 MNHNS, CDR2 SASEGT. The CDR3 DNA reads TGTGCCAGCAGGACCTACGAGCAGTACTTC. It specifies CASRTYEQYF.

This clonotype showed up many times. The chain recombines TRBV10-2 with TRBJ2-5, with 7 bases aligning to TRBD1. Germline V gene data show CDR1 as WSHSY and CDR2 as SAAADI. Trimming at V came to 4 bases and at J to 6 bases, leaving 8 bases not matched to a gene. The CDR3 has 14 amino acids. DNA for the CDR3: TGCGCCAGCAGTGGGGCAGGGGGTACGAAGACCCAGTACTTC. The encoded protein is CASSGAGGTKTQYF.

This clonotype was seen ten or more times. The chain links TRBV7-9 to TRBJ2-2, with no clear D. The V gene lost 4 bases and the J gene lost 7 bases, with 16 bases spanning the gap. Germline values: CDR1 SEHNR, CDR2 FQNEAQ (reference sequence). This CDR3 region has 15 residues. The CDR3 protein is CASSSLLPSGGELFF. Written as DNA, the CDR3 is TGTGCCAGCAGCTCCCTTCTCCCTTCTGGCGGGGAGCTGTTTTTT.

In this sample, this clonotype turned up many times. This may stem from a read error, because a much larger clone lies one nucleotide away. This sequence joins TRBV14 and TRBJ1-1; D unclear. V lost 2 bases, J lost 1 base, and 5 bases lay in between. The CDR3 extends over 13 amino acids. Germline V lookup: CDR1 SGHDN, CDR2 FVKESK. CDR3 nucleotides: TGTGCCAGCAGCCAAAAGGGGAACACTGAAGCTTTCTTT. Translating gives CASSQKGNTEAFF.

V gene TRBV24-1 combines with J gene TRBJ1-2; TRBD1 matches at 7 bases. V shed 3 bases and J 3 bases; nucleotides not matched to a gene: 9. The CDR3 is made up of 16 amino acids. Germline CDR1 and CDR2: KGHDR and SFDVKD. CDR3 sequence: CATSDPRGGDDYGYTF. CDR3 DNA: TGTGCCACCAGTGATCCAAGAGGGGGCGACGACTATGGCTACACCTTC.

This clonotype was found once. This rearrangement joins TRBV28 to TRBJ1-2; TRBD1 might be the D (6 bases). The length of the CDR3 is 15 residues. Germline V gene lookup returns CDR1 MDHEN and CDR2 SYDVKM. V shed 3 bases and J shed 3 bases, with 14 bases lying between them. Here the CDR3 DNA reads TGTGCCAGCAGTTTGGGCAGTCAGGGGCACTATGGCTACACCTTC. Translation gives CASSLGSQGHYGYTF.

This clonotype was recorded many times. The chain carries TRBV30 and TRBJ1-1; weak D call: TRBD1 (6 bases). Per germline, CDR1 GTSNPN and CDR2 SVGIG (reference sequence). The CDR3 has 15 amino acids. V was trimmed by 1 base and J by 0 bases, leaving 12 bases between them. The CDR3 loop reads CAWSAMRGMNTEAFF. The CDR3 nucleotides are TGTGCCTGGAGTGCCATGAGGGGGATGAACACTGAAGCTTTCTTT.

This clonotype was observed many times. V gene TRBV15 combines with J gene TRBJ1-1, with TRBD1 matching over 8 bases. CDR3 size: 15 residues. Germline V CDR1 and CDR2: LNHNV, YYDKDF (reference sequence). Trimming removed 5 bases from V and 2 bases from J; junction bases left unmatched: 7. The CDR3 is CATSLMAGGNTEAFF. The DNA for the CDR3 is TGTGCCACCAGCCTCATGGCAGGGGGCAACACTGAAGCTTTCTTT.

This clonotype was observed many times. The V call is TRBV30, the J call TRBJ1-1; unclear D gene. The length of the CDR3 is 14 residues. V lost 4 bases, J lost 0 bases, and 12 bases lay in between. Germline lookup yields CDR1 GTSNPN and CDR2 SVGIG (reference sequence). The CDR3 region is CAWTPHRLNTEAFF. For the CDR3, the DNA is TGTGCCTGGACCCCACACAGACTGAACACTGAAGCTTTCTTT.

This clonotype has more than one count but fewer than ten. The CDR3 sequence: CASSPEFGSYEQYF. Here the CDR3 DNA reads TGTGCCAGCTCACCAGAGTTCGGGTCCTACGAGCAGTACTTC. V is TRBV18 and J is TRBJ2-7; no definite D call. This CDR3 has 14 amino acids. Per the germline V gene, CDR1 is KGHSH and CDR2 is LQKENI. The V and J ends lost 2 bases and 1 base respectively, with 9 bases between them.

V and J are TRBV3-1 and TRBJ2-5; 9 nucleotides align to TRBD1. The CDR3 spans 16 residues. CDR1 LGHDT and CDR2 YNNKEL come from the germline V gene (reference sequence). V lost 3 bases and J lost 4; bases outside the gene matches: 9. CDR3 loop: CASSQTGTGFAETQYF. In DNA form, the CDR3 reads TGTGCCAGCAGCCAGACCGGGACAGGGTTCGCAGAGACCCAGTACTTC.

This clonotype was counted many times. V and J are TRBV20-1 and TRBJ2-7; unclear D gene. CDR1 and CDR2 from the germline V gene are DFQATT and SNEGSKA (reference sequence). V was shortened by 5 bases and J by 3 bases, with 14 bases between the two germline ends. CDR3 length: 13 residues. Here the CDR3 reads CSASPPNDYEQYF. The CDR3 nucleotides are TGCAGTGCTTCACCGCCGAACGACTACGAGCAGTACTTC.

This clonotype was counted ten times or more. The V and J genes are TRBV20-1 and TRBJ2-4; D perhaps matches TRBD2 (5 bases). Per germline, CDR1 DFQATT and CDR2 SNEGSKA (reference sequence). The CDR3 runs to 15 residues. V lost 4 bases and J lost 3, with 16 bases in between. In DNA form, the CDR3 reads TGCAGTGCTACCCTGGACTCACGTAGCAAAAACATTCAGTACTTC. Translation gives CSATLDSRSKNIQYF.

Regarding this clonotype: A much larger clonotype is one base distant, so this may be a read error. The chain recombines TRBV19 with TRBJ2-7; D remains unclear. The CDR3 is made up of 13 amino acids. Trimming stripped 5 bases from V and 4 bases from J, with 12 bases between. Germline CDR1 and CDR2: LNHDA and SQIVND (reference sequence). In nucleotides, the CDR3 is TGTGCCAGTAGTGTTATCCCGGAATACGAGCAGTACTTC. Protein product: CASSVIPEYEQYF. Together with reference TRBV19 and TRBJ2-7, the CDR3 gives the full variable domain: DGGITQSPKYLFRKEGQNVTLSCEQNLNHDAMYWYRQDPGQGLRLIYYSQIVNDFQKGDIAEGYSVSREKKESFPLTVTSAQKNPTAFYLCASSVIPEYEQYFGPGTRLTVT.

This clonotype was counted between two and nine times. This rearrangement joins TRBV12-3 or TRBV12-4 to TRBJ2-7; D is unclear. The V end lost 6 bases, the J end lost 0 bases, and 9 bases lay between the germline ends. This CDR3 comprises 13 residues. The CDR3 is CASRRSSSYEQYF. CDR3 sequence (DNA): TGTGCCAGCAGGCGATCCAGCTCCTACGAGCAGTACTTC.

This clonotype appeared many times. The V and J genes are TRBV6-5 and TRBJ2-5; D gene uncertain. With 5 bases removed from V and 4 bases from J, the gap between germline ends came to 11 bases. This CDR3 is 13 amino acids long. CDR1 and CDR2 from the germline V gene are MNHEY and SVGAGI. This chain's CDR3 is CASSHDPRETQYF. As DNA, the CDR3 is TGTGCCAGCAGTCACGATCCGCGAGAGACCCAGTACTTC.

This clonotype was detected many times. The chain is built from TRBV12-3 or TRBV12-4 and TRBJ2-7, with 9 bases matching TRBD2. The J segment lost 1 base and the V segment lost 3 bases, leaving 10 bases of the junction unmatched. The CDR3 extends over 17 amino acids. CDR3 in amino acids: CASSFVALAGLSYEQYF. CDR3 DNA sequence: TGTGCCAGCAGTTTCGTAGCCCTAGCGGGACTTTCCTACGAGCAGTACTTC.

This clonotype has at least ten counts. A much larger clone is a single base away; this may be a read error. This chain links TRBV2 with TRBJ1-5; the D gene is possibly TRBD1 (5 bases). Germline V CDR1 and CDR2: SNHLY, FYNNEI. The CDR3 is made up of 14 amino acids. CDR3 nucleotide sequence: TGTGCCAGCATAGCAGGGAATAGCGATCAGCCCCAGCATTTT. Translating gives CASIAGNSDQPQHF.

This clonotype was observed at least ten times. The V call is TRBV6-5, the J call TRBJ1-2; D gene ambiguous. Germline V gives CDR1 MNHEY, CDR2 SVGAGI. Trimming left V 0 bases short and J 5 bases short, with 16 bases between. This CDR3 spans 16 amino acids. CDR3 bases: TGTGCCAGCAGTTACTCGTGGCAATCCACCCCATATGGCTACACCTTC. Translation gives CASSYSWQSTPYGYTF.

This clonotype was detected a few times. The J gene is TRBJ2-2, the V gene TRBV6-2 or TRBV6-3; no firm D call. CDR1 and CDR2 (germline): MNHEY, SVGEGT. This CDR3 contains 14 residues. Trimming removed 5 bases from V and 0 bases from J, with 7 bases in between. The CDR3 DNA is TGTGCCAGCAGTCGGCTAACGAACACCGGGGAGCTGTTTTTT. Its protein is CASSRLTNTGELFF.

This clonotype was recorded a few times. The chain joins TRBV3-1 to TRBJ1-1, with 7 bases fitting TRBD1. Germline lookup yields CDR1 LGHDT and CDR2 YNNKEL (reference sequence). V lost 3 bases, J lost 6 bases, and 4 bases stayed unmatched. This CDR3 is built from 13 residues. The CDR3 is CASSQGDRPEAFF. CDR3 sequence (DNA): TGTGCCAGCAGCCAGGGGGACAGACCTGAAGCTTTCTTT. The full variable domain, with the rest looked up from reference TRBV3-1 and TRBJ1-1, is DTAVSQTPKYLVTQMGNDKSIKCEQNLGHDTMYWYKQDSKKFLKIMFSYNNKELIINETVPNRFSPKSPDKAHLNLHINSLELGDSAVYFCASSQGDRPEAFFGQGTRLTVV.

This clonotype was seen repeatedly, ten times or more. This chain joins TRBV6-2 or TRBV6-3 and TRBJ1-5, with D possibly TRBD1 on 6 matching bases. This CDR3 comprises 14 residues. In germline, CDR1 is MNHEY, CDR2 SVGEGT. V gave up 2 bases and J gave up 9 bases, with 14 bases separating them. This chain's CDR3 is CASSYSRGWRPQHF. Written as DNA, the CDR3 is TGTGCCAGCAGTTACAGCAGGGGATGGAGGCCCCAGCATTTT.

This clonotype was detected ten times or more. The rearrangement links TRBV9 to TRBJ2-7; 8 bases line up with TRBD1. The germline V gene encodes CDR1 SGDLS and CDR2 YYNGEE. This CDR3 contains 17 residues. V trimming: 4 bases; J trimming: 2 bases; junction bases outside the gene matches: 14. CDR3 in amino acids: CASSRRDRGGDAYEQYF. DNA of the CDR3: TGTGCCAGCAGCCGCCGAGACAGGGGTGGGGACGCCTACGAGCAGTACTTC.

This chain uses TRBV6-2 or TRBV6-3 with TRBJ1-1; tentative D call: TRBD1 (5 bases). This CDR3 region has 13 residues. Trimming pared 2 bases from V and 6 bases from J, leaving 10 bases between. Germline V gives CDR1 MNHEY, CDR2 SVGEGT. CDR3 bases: TGTGCCAGCAGTTACGAGGGGTCACCTGAAGCTTTCTTT. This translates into CASSYEGSPEAFF.

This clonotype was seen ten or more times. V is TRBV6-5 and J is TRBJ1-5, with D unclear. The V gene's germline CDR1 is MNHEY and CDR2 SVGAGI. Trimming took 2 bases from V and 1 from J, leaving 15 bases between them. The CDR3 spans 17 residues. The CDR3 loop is CASSYVSGPASNQPQHF. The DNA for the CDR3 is TGTGCCAGCAGTTACGTCTCCGGTCCCGCGAGCAATCAGCCCCAGCATTTT.

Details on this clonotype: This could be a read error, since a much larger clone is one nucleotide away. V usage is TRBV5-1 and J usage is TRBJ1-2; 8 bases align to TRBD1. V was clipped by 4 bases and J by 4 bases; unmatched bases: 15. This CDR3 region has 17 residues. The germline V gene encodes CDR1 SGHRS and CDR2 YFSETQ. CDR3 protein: CASSTRQGRSVRYGYTF. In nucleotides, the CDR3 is TGCGCCAGCAGCACCCGACAGGGGAGGTCGGTTCGCTATGGCTACACCTTC. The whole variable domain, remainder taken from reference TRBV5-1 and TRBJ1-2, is KAGVTQTPRYLIKTRGQQVTLSCSPISGHRSVSWYQQTPGQGLQFLFEYFSETQRNKGNFPGRFSGRQFSNSRSEMNVSTLELGDSALYLCASSTRQGRSVRYGYTFGSGTRLTVV.

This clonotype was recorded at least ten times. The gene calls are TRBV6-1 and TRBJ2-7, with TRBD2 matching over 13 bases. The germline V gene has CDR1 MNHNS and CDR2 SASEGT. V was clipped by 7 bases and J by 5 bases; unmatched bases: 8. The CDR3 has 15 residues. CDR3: CASTGLAGVVHEQYF. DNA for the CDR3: TGTGCCAGCACAGGACTAGCGGGAGTGGTCCACGAGCAGTACTTC.

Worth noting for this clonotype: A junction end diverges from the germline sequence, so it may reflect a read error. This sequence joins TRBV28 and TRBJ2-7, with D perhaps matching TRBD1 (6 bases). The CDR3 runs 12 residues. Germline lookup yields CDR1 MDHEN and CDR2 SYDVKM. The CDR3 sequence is CARQGQAYEQYF. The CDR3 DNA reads TGCGCCAGGCAGGGACAAGCCTACGAGCAGTACTTC.

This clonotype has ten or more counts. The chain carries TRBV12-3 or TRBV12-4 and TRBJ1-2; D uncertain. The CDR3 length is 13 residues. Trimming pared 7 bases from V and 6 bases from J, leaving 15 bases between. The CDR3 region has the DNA TGTGCCAGCACCCTGGGAGGAATGGATGGCTACACCTTC. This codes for CASTLGGMDGYTF.

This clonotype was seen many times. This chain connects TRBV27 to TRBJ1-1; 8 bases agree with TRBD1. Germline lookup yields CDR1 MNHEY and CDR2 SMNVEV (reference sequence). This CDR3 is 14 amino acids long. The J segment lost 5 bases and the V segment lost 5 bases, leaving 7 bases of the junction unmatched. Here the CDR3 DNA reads TGTGCCAGCAGTACCAGGACAGGGAGAACTGAAGCTTTCTTT. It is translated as CASSTRTGRTEAFF.